Each of the 30 T cell receptor beta chains below was sequenced from the same sample in a study of control samples from healthy donors and cancer patients. Assay: immunoSEQ multiplex PCR; the TCRdb copy retains only in-frame clones and omits some. In the table there are tens of thousands of clones, roughly 89% of which are singletons. Sequencing was done on a sample of PBMCs. The receptors shown here come from a woman in her forties or fifties with colorectal cancer.

The V and J genes are TRBV28 and TRBJ1-5, with 11 bases that match TRBD1. J was trimmed by 10 bases and V by 10 bases; bases with no gene match: 6. Germline-derived CDR1 and CDR2 are MDHEN and SYDVKM. This CDR3 contains 12 residues. The CDR3 sequence is CATRTGGSPQHF. In nucleotides, the CDR3 is TGTGCCACCAGGACAGGGGGCAGTCCCCAGCATTTT.

J is TRBJ1-4 and V is TRBV6-1; D is uncertain. CDR3 length: 15 residues. The V gene lost 1 base and the J gene lost 7 bases, with 13 bases spanning the gap. Germline V gene data show CDR1 as MNHNS and CDR2 as SASEGT. CDR3 in DNA: TGTGCCAGCAGTGAAGGGGGTAGAGGAGGTGAAAAACTGTTTTTT. It specifies CASSEGGRGGEKLFF.

The chain uses TRBV28 and TRBJ2-5, with 8 bases fitting TRBD2. The germline CDR1 and CDR2 sequences are MDHEN and SYDVKM. CDR3 length: 13 amino acids. As DNA, the CDR3 is TGTGCTTACGGGGCTAGCGGGCAAGAGACCCAGTACTTC. Encoded protein: CAYGASGQETQYF.

The chain carries TRBV10-3 and TRBJ1-1, with D possibly TRBD1 on 5 matching bases. V was clipped by 6 bases and J by 1 base, with 9 bases between them. This CDR3 has 13 amino acids. CDR1 and CDR2 (germline): ENHRY, SYGVKD. Here the CDR3 DNA reads TGTGCCATCAGACGCCAGGGGAACACTGAAGCTTTCTTT. Its translation is CAIRRQGNTEAFF.

V and J are TRBV7-8 and TRBJ1-4, with D unclear. This CDR3 has 16 amino acids. Germline loops: CDR1 SGHVS, CDR2 FQNEAQ. Trimming took off 2 bases at V and 8 bases at J, with 18 bases between the two ends. CDR3 amino acids: CASSLFGGEAAEKLFF. In DNA form, the CDR3 reads TGTGCCAGCAGCTTATTTGGCGGGGAGGCGGCGGAAAAACTGTTTTTT.

V and J are TRBV12-3 or TRBV12-4 and TRBJ2-7, with TRBD2 as a possible D gene (6 bases). This CDR3 spans 13 amino acids. The germline V and J ends were trimmed by 3 bases and 6 bases, with 12 bases remaining between them. CDR3 sequence: CASSLGTSSEQYV. The CDR3 DNA reads TGTGCCAGCAGTTTGGGGACTTCTTCCGAGCAGTACGTC.

This clone was counted a single time. The CDR3 reads CASSPGAGELFF. The DNA of the CDR3 is TGTGCCAGCAGTCCCGGTGCCGGGGAGCTGTTTTTT. The chain links TRBV27 to TRBJ2-2; D is unclear. Between the trimmed V and J ends, which lost 5 bases and 6 bases, there was a span of 7 bases. CDR1 MNHEY and CDR2 SMNVEV come from the germline V gene (reference sequence). The CDR3 has 12 amino acids.

As DNA, the CDR3 is TGTGCCAGCAGTTACTCATTAGGACAGCCAACGGCCTACGAGCAGTACGTC. Amino acid sequence: CASSYSLGQPTAYEQYV. V usage is TRBV6-2 or TRBV6-3 and J usage is TRBJ2-7; TRBD1 is a possible D gene (6 bases). V was cut by 0 bases and J by 2 bases, with 17 bases left in between. The CDR3 is 17 residues long. CDR1 is MNHEY, CDR2 SVGEGT, per germline.

CDR3 sequence (DNA): TGTGCCAGCAGTTCTGCCGAGGGGAGAAATTCCGAGCCCCAGCATTTT. Translating it yields CASSSAEGRNSEPQHF. V is TRBV28 and J is TRBJ1-5; weak D call: TRBD1 (5 bases). Germline-derived CDR1 and CDR2 are MDHEN and SYDVKM. This CDR3 is built from 16 residues. Trimming pared 4 bases from V and 8 bases from J, leaving 21 bases between.

This clone was observed a handful of times. The gene calls are TRBV19 and TRBJ1-2, with a weak D call TRBD1 (5 bases). Between the trimmed V and J ends, which lost 3 bases and 0 bases, there was a span of 11 bases. This CDR3 has 15 amino acids. CDR1 LNHDA and CDR2 SQIVND come from the germline V gene (reference sequence). This CDR3 is CASSIGTFSNYGYTF. CDR3 coding DNA: TGTGCCAGTAGTATCGGGACGTTCTCTAACTATGGCTACACCTTC. Supplemented by reference TRBV19 and TRBJ1-2, the full variable domain reads DGGITQSPKYLFRKEGQNVTLSCEQNLNHDAMYWYRQDPGQGLRLIYYSQIVNDFQKGDIAEGYSVSREKKESFPLTVTSAQKNPTAFYLCASSIGTFSNYGYTFGSGTRLTVV.

This rearrangement joins TRBV20-1 to TRBJ2-4; D remains unclear. The germline V and J ends were trimmed by 4 bases and 4 bases, with 5 bases remaining between them. CDR3 length: 11 residues. CDR1 DFQATT and CDR2 SNEGSKA come from the germline V gene (reference sequence). CDR3 sequence reads: CSAIMKNIQYF. The CDR3, as DNA: TGCAGTGCTATTATGAAAAACATTCAGTACTTC.

This chain uses TRBV6-2 or TRBV6-3 with TRBJ2-7, with TRBD1 as a possible D gene (5 bases). CDR3 size: 14 residues. The germline V and J ends were trimmed by 5 bases and 2 bases, with 13 bases remaining between them. Germline values: CDR1 MNHEY, CDR2 SVGEGT. The CDR3 protein is CASSVAAGPYEQYV. The CDR3 DNA reads as TGTGCCAGCAGTGTGGCGGCAGGGCCCTACGAGCAGTACGTC.

The gene calls are TRBV7-9 and TRBJ2-5; D is unresolved. Germline V gene data show CDR1 as SEHNR and CDR2 as FQNEAQ (reference sequence). The germline V and J ends were trimmed by 5 bases and 5 bases, with 6 bases remaining between them. The CDR3 spans 11 residues. CDR3 bases: TGTGCCAGCAGCCTTCTGGAGACCCAGTACTTC. Translating gives CASSLLETQYF.

The chain recombines TRBV3-1 (or the pseudogene TRBV3-2) with TRBJ1-1; a weak D match, TRBD1 (5 bases). Germline CDR1 reads LGHDT; CDR2 reads YNNKEL (reference sequence). The CDR3 covers 13 residues. Between the trimmed V and J ends, which lost 5 bases and 5 bases, there was a span of 12 bases. For the CDR3, the DNA is TGTGCCAGCAGCTTTATCCAGGGTACTGAAGCTTTCTTT. Translation gives CASSFIQGTEAFF.

This chain connects TRBV5-1 to TRBJ1-2; the match to TRBD1 covers 9 bases. CDR1 SGHRS and CDR2 YFSETQ come from the germline V gene. The CDR3 runs 16 residues. V lost 5 bases to trimming and J lost 4 bases; unmatched junction nucleotides: 12. The CDR3 here is CASRETHRGPGYGYTF. The CDR3 coding sequence is TGCGCCAGCAGGGAAACTCACAGGGGGCCCGGCTATGGCTACACCTTC. The full variable domain, rest sourced from reference TRBV5-1 and TRBJ1-2, is KAGVTQTPRYLIKTRGQQVTLSCSPISGHRSVSWYQQTPGQGLQFLFEYFSETQRNKGNFPGRFSGRQFSNSRSEMNVSTLELGDSALYLCASRETHRGPGYGYTFGSGTRLTVV.

This clone showed up just a few times. This chain uses TRBV18 with TRBJ2-1; TRBD2 agrees at 9 bases. The length of the CDR3 is 15 residues. The junction had 3 bases not matched to a gene; V was cut back by 3 bases and J by 3 bases. Germline values: CDR1 KGHSH, CDR2 LQKENI. The DNA for the CDR3 is TGTGCCAGCTCACCGGGAGCGGGGGGCTACAATGAGCAGTTCTTC. Encoded protein: CASSPGAGGYNEQFF.

The chain employs TRBV11-3 and TRBJ1-1, with 12 bases aligning to TRBD1. Trimming cost V 4 bases and J 5 bases; bases outside gene matches: 5. CDR3 size: 15 residues. Germline V lookup: CDR1 SGHNT, CDR2 YENEEA. The CDR3 bases are TGTGCCAGCAGCTCGGGACAGGGGGCGAGGACTGAAGCTTTCTTT. Its translation: CASSSGQGARTEAFF.

V usage is TRBV25-1 and J usage is TRBJ1-6; 9 nucleotides match TRBD1. Germline CDR1 MGHDK, CDR2 SYGVNS. Losses at the gene ends were 4 bases for V and 14 bases for J; bases not matched to a gene: 12. There are 15 residues in the CDR3. CDR3 residues: CASSGPGQGGVTLHF. The CDR3 DNA reads TGTGCCAGCAGTGGCCCGGGACAGGGCGGTGTAACCCTCCACTTT. The complete variable domain, with remaining parts taken from reference TRBV25-1 and TRBJ1-6, reads EADIYQTPRYLVIGTGKKITLECSQTMGHDKMYWYQQDPGMELHLIHYSYGVNSTEKGDLSSESTVSRIRTEHFPLTLESARPSHTSQYLCASSGPGQGGVTLHFGNGTRLTVT.

The chain has TRBV5-1 and TRBJ2-2; D might be TRBD1 (5 bases). The CDR3 length is 14 residues. V lost 4 bases, J lost 7 bases, and 14 bases lay in between. Germline CDR1 and CDR2: SGHRS and YFSETQ. CDR3 region: CASSPGHDGGELFF. CDR3 nucleotides: TGCGCCAGCAGCCCCGGACATGACGGCGGGGAGCTGTTTTTT.

A single count supports this clone. This sequence joins TRBV5-5 and TRBJ1-1; TRBD1 is a possible D gene (6 bases). Germline V gene data show CDR1 as SGHKS and CDR2 as YYEKEE (reference sequence). V gave up 0 bases and J gave up 3 bases, with 12 bases separating them. This CDR3 has 15 residues. The CDR3 reads CASSLAPGVYTEAFF. Here the CDR3 DNA reads TGTGCCAGCAGCTTGGCGCCAGGGGTGTACACTGAAGCTTTCTTT.

V gene TRBV3-1 (or the pseudogene TRBV3-2) combines with J gene TRBJ2-3; a weak D match, TRBD2 (6 bases). This CDR3 region has 14 residues. CDR1 and CDR2 (germline): LGHDT, YNNKEL (reference sequence). V lost 1 base to trimming and J lost 1 base, with 6 bases between them. CDR3 nucleotide sequence: TGTGCCAGCAGCCAAGGGGGGGGCACAGATACGCAGTATTTT. Amino acid sequence: CASSQGGGTDTQYF.

This rearrangement joins TRBV21-1 to TRBJ2-2; TRBD2, the table's D call, lacks a check against the DNA. TRBV21-1 is recorded as a pseudogene. CDR3 length: 18 amino acids. Here the CDR3 DNA reads TGTGCCAGCAGCCTACACTGGCGGGGCCCCCTCTTCACCGGGGAGCTGTTTTTT. Its protein is CASSLHWRGPLFTGELFF.

This chain joins TRBV19 and TRBJ2-6, with D perhaps matching TRBD1 or TRBD2 (5 bases each). Trimming stripped 3 bases from V and 0 bases from J, with 18 bases between. The V gene's germline CDR1 is LNHDA and CDR2 SQIVND (reference sequence). The CDR3 is 19 amino acids. As DNA, the CDR3 is TGTGCCAGTAGTATGGGGGACGCCTCATACATCTCTGGGGCCAACGTCCTGACTTTC. This encodes CASSMGDASYISGANVLTF.

The CDR3 is CASSQGAEAFF. In DNA form, the CDR3 reads TGTGCCAGCAGCCAAGGGGCAGAAGCTTTCTTT. The chain employs TRBV3-1 (or the pseudogene TRBV3-2) and TRBJ1-1; D gene ambiguous. V gave up 1 base and J gave up 8 bases, with 5 bases separating them. CDR1 is LGHDT, CDR2 YNNKEL, per germline (reference sequence). The CDR3 runs to 11 residues.

This clone was observed once. The chain couples TRBV4-3 to TRBJ2-5, with D unclear. The germline V gene encodes CDR1 LGHNA and CDR2 YSLEER. V lost 1 base and J 2 bases, leaving 11 bases between the germline ends. This CDR3 comprises 15 residues. The CDR3: CASSQGAYPQETQYF. Here the CDR3 DNA reads TGCGCCAGCAGCCAAGGGGCCTACCCGCAAGAGACCCAGTACTTC.

CDR3 region: CASSLRQETNQPQHF. CDR3 coding DNA: TGTGCCAGCAGCTTAAGACAGGAGACCAATCAGCCCCAGCATTTT. The V gene is TRBV5-8, the J gene TRBJ1-5, with TRBD1 as a possible D gene (6 bases). With 2 bases removed from V and 3 bases from J, the gap between germline ends came to 12 bases. This CDR3 is built from 15 residues. Germline V gene sequence: CDR1 SGHTS, CDR2 YDEGEE.

The J gene is TRBJ1-2, the V gene TRBV7-8; 12 positions match TRBD1. J gave up 7 bases and V 0 bases, and 6 bases lay outside the gene matches. Germline lookup yields CDR1 SGHVS and CDR2 FQNEAQ. The CDR3 has 16 amino acids. CDR3 amino acids: CASSLAGTGGFIGYTF. The CDR3 DNA reads as TGTGCCAGCAGCTTAGCAGGGACAGGGGGCTTTATTGGCTACACCTTC. Complete variable domain (other parts from reference TRBV7-8 and TRBJ1-2): GAGVSQSPRYKVAKRGQDVALRCDPISGHVSLFWYQQALGQGPEFLTYFQNEAQLDKSGLPSDRFFAERPEGSVSTLKIQRTQQEDSAVYLCASSLAGTGGFIGYTFGSGTRLTVV.

This sequence joins TRBV5-1 and TRBJ1-1, with D unresolved. The length of the CDR3 is 13 residues. Trimming removed 0 bases at V and 6 bases at J, with 9 bases between. Germline CDR1 SGHRS, CDR2 YFSETQ. CDR3 loop: CASSLVGSAEAFF. CDR3 nucleotides: TGCGCCAGCAGCTTGGTAGGGTCTGCTGAAGCTTTCTTT.

The chain's CDR3 is CATSEQGPKQETQYF. The DNA of the CDR3 is TGTGCCACCAGTGAGCAGGGACCTAAACAAGAGACCCAGTACTTC. This chain links TRBV24-1 with TRBJ2-5; D is perhaps TRBD1 or TRBD2 (5 bases each). Trimming cost V 4 bases and J 2 bases, with 13 bases left between them. This CDR3 contains 15 residues. Per the germline V gene, CDR1 is KGHDR and CDR2 is SFDVKD.

The rearrangement joins TRBV27 to TRBJ2-3; D is uncertain. Germline-derived CDR1 and CDR2 are MNHEY and SMNVEV (reference sequence). This CDR3 contains 13 residues. Between the trimmed V and J ends, which lost 5 bases and 4 bases, there was a span of 10 bases. The CDR3 spells CASSVPLPDTQYF. The CDR3 DNA sequence: TGTGCCAGCAGTGTACCCCTCCCAGATACGCAGTATTTT.